This T cell receptor beta chain stems from a study of molecular identifiers for immune sequencing clone quantification. Points from the study as a whole: With a barcode shared among identical TCR molecules, highly expanded clone sizes could be underestimated.

This CDR3 comprises 14 residues. Trimming left V 0 bases short and J 2 bases short, with 8 bases between. CDR1 and CDR2 (germline): SGHDT, YYEEEE. TCRdb used MiXCR to reprocess the PCR reads, holding one entry per CDR3 protein. The sample has 460,000 or so distinct CDR3 sequences, roughly a fifth seen once; the top ten hold around 0.86%. This clonotype has ten or more counts. Its antigen is unknown. The receptor was derived from a human donor in good health. Some libraries in this study had Jurkat cell RNA spiked in. The sample comprised naive CD8+ T cells from blood, with Jurkat cell RNA spiked in. Subset denoted: FACS-sorted CD8+CD4-CCR7+CD45RA+ naive T cells. The V and J genes are TRBV5-6 and TRBJ1-2; D possibly corresponds to TRBD1 (5 bases). The CDR3 loop is CASSLGDFNYGYTF. DNA of the CDR3: TGTGCCAGCAGCTTGGGGGACTTCAACTATGGCTACACCTTC.